This T cell receptor beta chain was obtained from a study of blood T cells in healthy people across ages. Together with a sample-barcoded 5' primer, a J-beta primer mix was included in a second PCR lasting about 6 to 11 cycles. TCRdb re-derived calls from the 5' RACE reads in MiXCR, one entry per CDR3 protein. The sample has over a million distinct CDR3 sequences, around 27% seen once. V lost 4 bases, J lost 5 bases, and 7 bases lay in between. The CDR3 covers 12 residues. Looked up from germline, CDR1 is SGHRS and CDR2 is YFSETQ. Note on this clonotype: Its antigen remains unknown.

Overall study results and limits: Naive CD4+ cells and diversity were both higher in long-lived donors than in aged donors.

These data also featured in a second study, about T cells of mothers and their children.

V is TRBV5-1 and J is TRBJ2-1; D is perhaps TRBD2 (5 bases). This clonotype was sampled from a girl aged 2 to 10 in good health. The sequenced material came from blood. CDR3 amino acids: CASSRDDNEQFF. The CDR3, as DNA: TGCGCCAGCAGCCGGGATGACAATGAGCAGTTCTTC.